Shown below are 30 T cell receptor beta chains from a single sample sequenced in a study of shared clonotypes between healthy human individuals. TCRdb's table, derived via immunoSEQ multiplex PCR, lists solely in-frame clones and lacks some. Here the sample spans about 450,000 clones, around 79% being singletons. The sequenced sample consisted of PBMCs. These receptor sequences come from a woman aged 40 to 50 in good health. Some clones in this sample may be carry-over from other donors' samples.

V usage is TRBV5-1 and J usage is TRBJ1-2; D is perhaps TRBD1 (6 bases). The CDR3 loop spans 14 amino acids. The germline gives CDR1 SGHRS, CDR2 YFSETQ. Trimming took 0 bases from V and 4 from J, leaving 10 bases between them. The CDR3 reads CASSLGDTSYGYTF. The CDR3, as DNA: TGCGCCAGCAGCTTGGGGGACACGTCCTATGGCTACACCTTC.

The V and J genes are TRBV6-5 and TRBJ1-1, with D unclear. V was pared by 1 base and J by 2 bases, with 11 bases between. CDR1 and CDR2 from the germline V gene are MNHEY and SVGAGI. This CDR3 contains 15 residues. CDR3 sequence: CASSYLADVNTEAFF. The CDR3 coding sequence is TGTGCCAGCAGTTACTTGGCAGATGTTAACACTGAAGCTTTCTTT.

The chain uses TRBV10-3 and TRBJ2-1, with D possibly TRBD2 on 5 matching bases. The CDR3 totals 16 residues. Germline V gives CDR1 ENHRY, CDR2 SYGVKD. V lost 3 bases and J 3 bases, leaving 15 bases between the germline ends. CDR3 sequence (DNA): TGTGCCATCAGTGATGGCAGCGGCCAGAGCTACAATGAGCAGTTCTTC. This sequence encodes CAISDGSGQSYNEQFF.

J is TRBJ2-1 and V is TRBV15, with D maybe TRBD1 (5 bases). CDR3 length: 15 amino acids. V shed 0 bases and J shed 3 bases, with 9 bases lying between them. Germline loops: CDR1 LNHNV, CDR2 YYDKDF (reference sequence). The CDR3 region has the DNA TGTGCCACCAGCAGAGATCCGCAGGGCTACAATGAGCAGTTCTTC. This sequence encodes CATSRDPQGYNEQFF.

The chain joins TRBV19 to TRBJ2-2, with no clear D. The V gene's germline CDR1 is LNHDA and CDR2 SQIVND (reference sequence). V lost 6 bases, J lost 4 bases, and 12 bases lay in between. The CDR3 is made up of 14 amino acids. The CDR3 sequence: CASRSTQSTGELFF. CDR3 DNA sequence: TGTGCCAGTAGGAGTACCCAGTCCACCGGGGAGCTGTTTTTT. The variable domain in full, completed from reference TRBV19 and TRBJ2-2, reads DGGITQSPKYLFRKEGQNVTLSCEQNLNHDAMYWYRQDPGQGLRLIYYSQIVNDFQKGDIAEGYSVSREKKESFPLTVTSAQKNPTAFYLCASRSTQSTGELFFGEGSRLTVL.

The chain couples TRBV11-2 to TRBJ1-3; D ambiguous. This CDR3 has 13 residues. Germline values: CDR1 SGHAT, CDR2 FQNNGV. V lost 0 bases and J 4 bases, leaving 4 bases between the germline ends. CDR3 protein: CASSLERGNTIYF. Written as DNA, the CDR3 is TGTGCCAGCAGCTTAGAGCGGGGAAACACCATATATTTT.

This chain joins TRBV5-1 and TRBJ2-5, with D possibly called TRBD1 or TRBD2 (7 bases each). The CDR3 totals 18 residues. Deletions cut 4 bases from V and 5 bases from J, with 27 bases between. Germline values: CDR1 SGHRS, CDR2 YFSETQ. CDR3 loop: CASSANLGGGFILETQYF. CDR3 nucleotides: TGCGCCAGCAGCGCGAATTTGGGAGGGGGCTTCATTTTGGAGACCCAGTACTTC.

V gene TRBV5-1 combines with J gene TRBJ2-7; D may be TRBD1 (6 bases). The V end lost 6 bases, the J end lost 2 bases, and 12 bases lay between the germline ends. Germline V gives CDR1 SGHRS, CDR2 YFSETQ. The CDR3 has 13 residues. CDR3 region: CASKQGPPYEQYF. The CDR3 nucleotides are TGCGCCAGCAAACAGGGCCCCCCCTACGAGCAGTACTTC.

A few counts support this clone. The same CDR3 is also encoded by other DNA sequences in this sample. This chain joins TRBV19 and TRBJ1-5; no clear D. V lost 3 bases, J lost 4 bases, and 7 bases lay in between. The CDR3 loop spans 13 amino acids. Germline V gene data show CDR1 as LNHDA and CDR2 as SQIVND (reference sequence). As DNA, the CDR3 is TGTGCCAGTAGTATGAGTGTAAATCAGCCCCAGCATTTT. Its protein is CASSMSVNQPQHF.

The chain links TRBV9 to TRBJ2-2, with D possibly TRBD2 on 5 matching bases. The V end was cut by 3 bases, the J end by 8 bases, with 8 bases between. The CDR3 length is 12 residues. Germline V lookup: CDR1 SGDLS, CDR2 YYNGEE. CDR3 region: CASSALAGELFF. DNA of the CDR3: TGTGCCAGCAGCGCCTTAGCGGGGGAGCTGTTTTTT.

The table lists this clone with a count of one. The chain employs TRBV7-6 and TRBJ2-7; D not certain. The V end was cut by 0 bases, the J end by 5 bases, with 11 bases between. The CDR3 spans 14 residues. Per germline, CDR1 SGHVS and CDR2 FNYEAQ. The CDR3 bases are TGTGCCAGCAGCTTAGCGTTGGACCGGGACGAGCAGTACTTC. Protein product: CASSLALDRDEQYF.

The chain employs TRBV29-1 and TRBJ2-1; D remains unclear. The germline gives CDR1 SQVTM, CDR2 ANQGSEA. This CDR3 is built from 11 residues. V was clipped by 6 bases and J by 5 bases, with 8 bases between them. CDR3: CSVPYDNEQFF. CDR3 nucleotides: TGCAGCGTCCCCTATGACAATGAGCAGTTCTTC.

V and J are TRBV7-7 and TRBJ2-2, with 9 nucleotides matching TRBD2. Trimming cost V 5 bases and J 7 bases; bases outside gene matches: 8. This CDR3 is built from 15 residues. Looked up from germline, CDR1 is SSHAT and CDR2 is FNYEAQ (reference sequence). CDR3 protein: CASSGTSPGHGELFF. The CDR3 DNA reads TGTGCCAGCAGCGGGACTAGCCCCGGGCACGGGGAGCTGTTTTTT.

This chain uses TRBV27 with TRBJ2-1; D is perhaps TRBD2 (5 bases). The CDR3 is made up of 14 amino acids. The V end was cut by 5 bases, the J end by 8 bases, with 16 bases between. Germline lookup yields CDR1 MNHEY and CDR2 SMNVEV (reference sequence). Here the CDR3 DNA reads TGTGCCAGCAGTCCCGGACGGGGTTTCTATGAGCAGTTCTTC. Amino acid sequence: CASSPGRGFYEQFF.

This clone has a handful of counts. This chain joins TRBV5-1 and TRBJ2-7; D is perhaps TRBD1 or TRBD2 (5 bases each). Germline CDR1 is SGHRS and CDR2 is YFSETQ. V was cut by 6 bases and J by 3 bases, with 25 bases left in between. The CDR3 runs 17 residues. The CDR3 sequence is CASITPGSGPSLYEQYF. The CDR3 region has the DNA TGCGCCAGCATCACACCGGGATCAGGGCCCTCCCTCTACGAGCAGTACTTC. The full variable domain, rest sourced from reference TRBV5-1 and TRBJ2-7, is KAGVTQTPRYLIKTRGQQVTLSCSPISGHRSVSWYQQTPGQGLQFLFEYFSETQRNKGNFPGRFSGRQFSNSRSEMNVSTLELGDSALYLCASITPGSGPSLYEQYFGPGTRLTVT.

The chain carries TRBV6-8 and TRBJ2-1; TRBD2 matches at 8 bases. Germline CDR1 and CDR2: MNHGY and SAAAGT. The CDR3 sequence is 17 residues long. Trimming at V came to 5 bases and at J to 2 bases, leaving 11 bases not matched to a gene. The CDR3 DNA follows: TGTGCCAGCAGTCACCACCCCGGGAGGGCCCCCTACAATGAGCAGTTCTTC. Translation: CASSHHPGRAPYNEQFF.

This clone showed up just once. V is TRBV10-3 and J is TRBJ2-2; TRBD2 agrees at 10 bases. Germline loops: CDR1 ENHRY, CDR2 SYGVKD. The length of the CDR3 is 17 residues. Unmatched junction bases numbered 4, after V lost 2 bases and J lost 1 base. CDR3 loop: CAISEGPSGRNTGELFF. In DNA form, the CDR3 reads TGTGCCATCAGTGAGGGGCCTAGCGGGAGGAACACCGGGGAGCTGTTTTTT.

The rearrangement uses TRBV5-3 and TRBJ1-5, with D tentatively TRBD1 (5 bases). TRBV5-3 is identified as an open reading frame with a role that is uncertain. The CDR3 totals 14 residues. Deletions cut 4 bases from V and 3 bases from J, with 11 bases between. The CDR3 loop is CARSPGGTNQPQHF. The CDR3 DNA reads TGTGCCAGAAGCCCCGGGGGGACCAATCAGCCCCAGCATTTT.

The rearrangement uses TRBV29-1 and TRBJ2-3; TRBD2 is a possible D gene (6 bases). Between the trimmed V and J ends, which lost 3 bases and 6 bases, there was a span of 16 bases. Per germline, CDR1 SQVTM and CDR2 ANQGSEA. The CDR3 totals 14 residues. DNA of the CDR3: TGCAGCGTTGAGTGGGGAACTAGCAGGGATACGCAGTATTTT. Protein sequence: CSVEWGTSRDTQYF.

This clone came up once. The chain employs TRBV30 and TRBJ2-1, with unresolved D. Trimming shortened V by 1 base and J by 4 bases, and 8 bases separated the two germline ends. CDR3 length: 13 amino acids. Germline values: CDR1 GTSNPN, CDR2 SVGIG (reference sequence). Here the CDR3 reads CAWSGLLYNEQFF. CDR3 DNA sequence: TGTGCCTGGAGTGGACTTTTGTACAATGAGCAGTTCTTC.

For the CDR3, the DNA is TGTGCCAGCAGCGCCGACAGGGAGTTTCGGGAGACCCAGTACTTC. Protein: CASSADREFRETQYF. The chain recombines TRBV5-6 with TRBJ2-5, with 7 bases aligning to TRBD1. Germline-derived CDR1 and CDR2 are SGHDT and YYEEEE. The CDR3 is 15 residues long. The junction had 11 bases not matched to a gene; V was cut back by 4 bases and J by 5 bases.

This rearrangement joins TRBV7-2 to TRBJ2-3; the D call may be TRBD1 or TRBD2 (5 bases each). Germline CDR1 is SGHTA and CDR2 is FQGNSA. With 0 bases removed from V and 2 bases from J, the gap between germline ends came to 15 bases. The length of the CDR3 is 17 residues. The CDR3 DNA follows: TGTGCCAGCAGCTTAGCGCCTGGGGGACGGATCACAGATACGCAGTATTTT. Amino acid sequence: CASSLAPGGRITDTQYF.

V gene TRBV5-1 combines with J gene TRBJ1-1; 8 nucleotides match TRBD1. Per the germline V gene, CDR1 is SGHRS and CDR2 is YFSETQ. Losses at the gene ends were 1 base for V and 5 bases for J; bases not matched to a gene: 10. The CDR3 runs to 16 residues. This CDR3 is CASSLQGAIIGTEAFF. The CDR3 DNA reads TGCGCCAGCAGCTTGCAGGGGGCGATTATAGGGACTGAAGCTTTCTTT.

The genes are TRBV7-9 and TRBJ2-3; 12 bases are a match to TRBD2. Trimming at V came to 4 bases and at J to 0 bases, leaving 2 bases not matched to a gene. Germline lookup yields CDR1 SEHNR and CDR2 FQNEAQ (reference sequence). CDR3 length: 16 residues. CDR3: CASSSGLAGSTDTQYF. The DNA for the CDR3 is TGTGCCAGCAGCTCCGGACTAGCGGGAAGCACAGATACGCAGTATTTT.

This clone was seen a handful of times. Additional DNA sequences in this sample encode the identical CDR3. The chain has TRBV28 and TRBJ1-1; TRBD1 agrees at 9 bases. After removal of 5 bases from V and 5 bases from J, the junction contained 9 bases not matched to a gene. Germline V lookup: CDR1 MDHEN, CDR2 SYDVKM. The CDR3 sequence is 15 residues long. The CDR3 here is CASSEPGQGNTEAFF. In DNA, the CDR3 is TGTGCCAGCAGTGAACCGGGACAGGGTAATACTGAAGCTTTCTTT.

V is TRBV6-6 and J is TRBJ1-1; the D gene is possibly TRBD1 (5 bases). The germline V and J ends were trimmed by 4 bases and 0 bases, with 15 bases remaining between them. Germline values: CDR1 MNHNY, CDR2 SVGAGI (reference sequence). This CDR3 spans 16 amino acids. CDR3 residues: CASSLGQGELNTEAFF. CDR3 DNA sequence: TGTGCCAGCAGTTTGGGGCAGGGTGAGTTGAACACTGAAGCTTTCTTT.

This rearrangement joins TRBV10-1 to TRBJ2-1; 15 bases map to TRBD2. Germline trimming cut 6 bases from V and 9 bases from J; bases unmatched to any gene: 6. Germline V gene lookup returns CDR1 WNHNN and CDR2 SYGVQD (reference sequence). CDR3 length equals 15 residues. CDR3 residues: CASRGGLAGGSEQFF. CDR3 nucleotide sequence: TGCGCCAGCAGAGGGGGACTAGCGGGAGGCAGTGAGCAGTTCTTC.

This clone was observed a handful of times. The chain recombines TRBV7-8 with TRBJ2-2; D perhaps matches TRBD1 (8 bases). V was pared by 5 bases and J by 5 bases, with 24 bases between. CDR1 SGHVS and CDR2 FQNEAQ come from the germline V gene. The CDR3 totals 18 residues. The CDR3 coding sequence is TGTGCCAGCAGCCCACCGGTCTACACAGGGGGAGGGACCGGGGAGCTGTTTTTT. It is translated as CASSPPVYTGGGTGELFF.

This chain uses TRBV5-1 with TRBJ2-3; TRBD1 aligns across 7 bases. The CDR3 is 18 amino acids. V was pared by 0 bases and J by 0 bases, with 10 bases of the junction left unmatched. Germline CDR1 SGHRS, CDR2 YFSETQ. In nucleotides, the CDR3 is TGCGCCAGCAGCTTGGCCGACAGGGAATTCCCTAGCACAGATACGCAGTATTTT. Translation: CASSLADREFPSTDTQYF.

The chain carries TRBV18 and TRBJ2-2; 10 bases align to TRBD1. CDR1 KGHSH and CDR2 LQKENI come from the germline V gene. The CDR3 runs to 15 residues. Trimming cost V 4 bases and J 7 bases; bases outside gene matches: 6. CDR3 region: CASSLGQGLGGELFF. As DNA, the CDR3 is TGTGCCAGCTCACTGGGACAGGGGCTCGGCGGGGAGCTGTTTTTT.